This T cell receptor beta chain was identified during a study of OX40 agonist ivuxolimab in advanced cancers. Study information: Dose-escalation patients' cancers were hepatocellular carcinoma, melanoma, renal cell or head and neck cancer. Previous treatment with anti-PD-1, anti-PD-L1 or anti-CTLA-4 therapy was allowed; 35% to 50% had received some. Study-level results: At 0.1 to 3.0 mg/kg, CD4+ and CD8+ blood T cells expanded clonally by week 6.

CDR3 length: 15 amino acids. V lost 0 bases, J lost 5 bases, and 11 bases lay in between. The germline CDR1 and CDR2 sequences are MGHRA and YSYEKL. About this clone: Antigen: not known.

TCRdb's table, derived via immunoSEQ multiplex PCR, lists solely in-frame clones and lacks some. The sample shows some 41,000 clones, about 87% of them seen only once. Baseline was the first blood sampling point, followed by cycle 4 day 1 and cycle 7 day 1. V is TRBV4-1 and J is TRBJ1-5, with a possible D match to TRBD1 (5 bases). The sample in question was CD4+ or CD8+ T cells sorted from blood, obtained in a trial of the OX40 agonist ivuxolimab. The clonotype originates from an adult with an advanced solid tumor such as melanoma, head and neck, liver or kidney cancer. The CDR3 reads CASSQEGGDDQPQHF. DNA of the CDR3: TGCGCCAGCAGCCAAGAAGGAGGGGACGATCAGCCCCAGCATTTT.